What follows describes a single T cell receptor beta chain. One end of the junction varies from germline; a read error may be responsible. The sample belongs to a study of CD8 T cells in ankylosing spondylitis. TCRdb re-called the 5' RACE reads with MiXCR, one entry per CDR3 protein. The table lists 340,000 or so distinct CDR3 sequences, about 15% of them singletons. CDR3 length: 14 amino acids. Germline assignment: CDR1 DFQATT and CDR2 SNEGSKA (reference sequence). The genes are TRBV20-1 and TRBJ2-7; TRBD1 matches at 7 bases. The material sequenced was blood, either unsorted or a sorted T cell fraction (not recorded which). The sequence derives from a male donor with ankylosing spondylitis or in good health (not recorded which). The CDR3 DNA follows: TGCAGTGCCAGAGGGACAGACCTTTCCTACGAGCAGTACTTC. Protein: CSARGTDLSYEQYF.